These T cell receptor beta chains were read from a single sample in a study of CD8 T cells in Susac syndrome. TCRdb redid the calling of the immunoSEQ multiplex PCR reads with MiXCR, one entry per CDR3 protein. The data show 250,000 to 350,000 distinct CDR3 sequences, with around 92% seen just once and more than 0.06% held by the top ten. Sequencing used CD4+ T cells from PBMCs. The receptor source for this set is a human donor with multiple sclerosis. CDR3s include the opening cysteine and the closing phenylalanine or tryptophan. Fields, in order: V gene, J gene, clone size, D gene, CDR3 protein, CDR3 DNA. D genes are given only for firm matches. Clone size, where shown, is once, few, many, or a class for clones that have expanded.

TRBV4-1	TRBJ2-2	NA	TRBD1	CASSPQGAAGELFF	TGCGCCAGCAGCCCGCAGGGGGCGGCCGGGGAGCTGTTTTTT
TRBV20-1	TRBJ1-1	NA	NA	CSAGGGPEAFF	TGCAGTGCGGGGGGGGGCCCTGAAGCTTTCTTT
TRBV7-2	TRBJ1-1	few	NA	CASSFDRMNTEAFF	TGTGCCAGCAGCTTTGACAGGATGAACACTGAAGCTTTCTTT
TRBV6-5	TRBJ1-6	NA	NA	CASRARSSPLHF	TGTGCCAGCAGGGCAAGGAGCTCACCCCTCCACTTT
TRBV20-1	TRBJ2-1	NA	TRBD2	CSARVASGAPRLGNEQFF	TGCAGTGCCAGAGTGGCTAGCGGAGCTCCCCGCCTGGGGAATGAGCAGTTCTTC
TRBV12-3/TRBV12-4	TRBJ1-2	NA	TRBD1	CASSLGRGRNGYTF	TGTGCCAGCAGTTTGGGCAGGGGGCGAAATGGCTACACCTTC
TRBV19	TRBJ1-3	NA	NA	CASSIIPVSGNTIYF	TGTGCCAGTAGTATAATACCAGTCTCTGGAAACACCATATATTTT
TRBV25-1	TRBJ2-5	NA	TRBD2	CASSEFLASGGRETQYF	TGTGCCAGCAGTGAATTTCTGGCTAGCGGGGGTAGGGAGACCCAGTACTTC
TRBV2	TRBJ1-1	NA	NA	CASRRARGTEAFF	TGTGCCAGCAGGCGGGCCAGGGGCACTGAAGCTTTCTTT
TRBV20-1	TRBJ2-3	NA	NA	CSAKNSGPDTQYF	TGCAGTGCTAAAAACAGCGGGCCAGATACGCAGTATTTT
TRBV6-2/TRBV6-3	TRBJ1-5	NA	TRBD1	CASSPGTAVLLPQHF	TGTGCCAGCAGTCCCGGGACAGCGGTTCTCCTTCCCCAGCATTTT
TRBV12-3/TRBV12-4	TRBJ2-7	NA	NA	CASSFGSHYEQYF	TGTGCCAGCAGTTTTGGGAGTCATTACGAGCAGTACTTC
TRBV14	TRBJ2-7	NA	NA	CASGGASPYEQYF	TGTGCCAGCGGGGGGGCGTCCCCCTACGAGCAGTACTTC
TRBV5-1	TRBJ2-1	NA	NA	CASEYRGASNEQFF	TGCGCCAGCGAATACCGGGGGGCTAGCAATGAGCAGTTCTTC
TRBV29-1	TRBJ2-7	NA	TRBD1	CSVVLGQGHSYEQYF	TGCAGCGTTGTTCTAGGACAGGGGCATTCCTACGAGCAGTACTTC
TRBV27	TRBJ1-2	NA	NA	CASKGRRGYTF	TGTGCCAGCAAGGGACGGAGGGGCTACACCTTC
TRBV29-1	TRBJ1-3	NA	NA	CSVVGAAGNTIYF	TGCAGCGTTGTGGGGGCGGCTGGAAACACCATATATTTT
TRBV12-3/TRBV12-4	TRBJ1-4	NA	TRBD1	CASSATTSGGGEKLFF	TGTGCCAGCAGTGCGACGACTTCAGGGGGAGGTGAAAAACTGTTTTTT
TRBV4-2	TRBJ2-1	NA	TRBD1	CASSQDEGTGSFNEQFF	TGTGCCAGCAGCCAAGACGAGGGGACAGGGAGCTTCAATGAGCAGTTCTTC
TRBV18	TRBJ2-5	NA	TRBD1	CASSPWTGDETQYF	TGTGCCAGCTCACCTTGGACAGGGGATGAGACCCAGTACTTC
TRBV2	TRBJ2-1	NA	TRBD2	CASRQRDYNEQFF	TGTGCCAGCAGGCAGCGGGACTACAATGAGCAGTTCTTC
TRBV7-2	TRBJ1-3	NA	NA	CASSTPGNTIYF	TGTGCCAGCAGCACACCTGGAAACACCATATATTTT
TRBV29-1	TRBJ2-1	NA	TRBD2	CSVGSLAGGDEQFF	TGCAGCGTTGGGTCACTAGCGGGGGGCGATGAGCAGTTCTTC
TRBV7-9	TRBJ2-4	NA	NA	CASSPPRLAKNIQYF	TGTGCCAGCAGCCCCCCCCGACTAGCCAAAAACATTCAGTACTTC
TRBV12-3/TRBV12-4	TRBJ1-2	NA	NA	CASSLLGPRGYTF	TGTGCCAGCAGTTTACTGGGGCCACGTGGCTACACCTTC
TRBV6-6	TRBJ1-5	NA	NA	CATRGGLGQPQHF	TGTGCCACCCGAGGGGGATTGGGACAGCCCCAGCATTTT
TRBV19	TRBJ2-7	once	NA	CASIRALTYEQYF	TGTGCCAGTATAAGGGCCCTAACCTACGAGCAGTACTTC
TRBV19	TRBJ1-5	NA	TRBD1	CASSPRGHRQGLPWPQHF	TGTGCCAGTAGCCCACGTGGACATCGACAGGGACTTCCGTGGCCCCAGCATTTT
TRBV15	TRBJ2-1	NA	NA	CATSRDHRVRDNEQFF	TGTGCCACCAGCAGAGATCACAGGGTTAGGGACAATGAGCAGTTCTTC
TRBV6-2/TRBV6-3	TRBJ2-1	NA	NA	CASSPSDRTFYNEQFF	TGTGCCAGCAGTCCCTCTGACAGGACGTTCTACAATGAGCAGTTCTTC
TRBV11-2	TRBJ1-2	NA	TRBD1	CASSLEVTGSANTF	TGTGCCAGCAGCTTAGAGGTGACAGGGTCGGCCAACACCTTC
TRBV6-6	TRBJ2-5	few	TRBD2	CASSYSGGSRQETQYF	TGTGCCAGCAGTTACTCAGGCGGGAGCCGCCAAGAGACCCAGTACTTC
TRBV6-6	TRBJ1-5	NA	TRBD1	CASSYPPGQGVQPQHF	TGTGCCAGCAGTTACCCGCCGGGACAGGGCGTGCAGCCCCAGCATTTT
TRBV7-2	TRBJ1-5	NA	NA	CASSPDPYPTQPQHF	TGTGCCAGCAGCCCCGACCCTTATCCCACTCAGCCCCAGCATTTT
TRBV3-1	TRBJ2-1	NA	TRBD2	CASSQDPGGYNEQFF	TGTGCCAGCAGCCAAGATCCGGGAGGGTACAATGAGCAGTTCTTC
TRBV13	TRBJ1-1	NA	NA	CASSLNPLAGGANTEAFF	TGTGCCAGCAGCTTAAACCCCTTGGCCGGGGGCGCGAACACTGAAGCTTTCTTT
TRBV4-2	TRBJ2-7	NA	TRBD2	CASSQEVSGRAESEQYF	TGTGCCAGCAGCCAAGAGGTTAGCGGGAGGGCCGAATCCGAGCAGTACTTC
TRBV4-2	TRBJ2-1	NA	NA	CASSQDYNEQFF	TGTGCCAGCAGCCAAGACTACAATGAGCAGTTCTTC
TRBV4-2	TRBJ2-7	NA	TRBD2	CASSQDWSGAGRSYEQYF	TGTGCCAGCAGCCAAGATTGGAGTGGAGCCGGGAGGTCCTACGAGCAGTACTTC
TRBV6-1	TRBJ1-2	NA	TRBD1	CASSESRGQRYYGYTF	TGTGCCAGCAGTGAATCCAGGGGGCAGCGGTACTATGGCTACACCTTC
TRBV20-1	TRBJ2-7	NA	TRBD1	CSAPDPGQGLYEQYF	TGCAGTGCTCCAGATCCGGGACAGGGGTTGTACGAGCAGTACTTC
TRBV27	TRBJ2-7	NA	TRBD1	CASSFLGGDEQYF	TGTGCCAGCAGTTTTTTAGGGGGCGACGAGCAGTACTTC
TRBV20-1	TRBJ1-2	NA	NA	CSARVTAEYGYTF	TGCAGTGCTAGGGTGACAGCTGAATATGGCTACACCTTC
TRBV7-2	TRBJ2-5	NA	NA	CASSSDSRGTQYF	TGTGCCAGCAGCAGCGACTCCCGGGGGACCCAGTACTTC
TRBV18	TRBJ2-1	few	NA	CASSPNNEQFF	TGTGCCAGCTCACCAAACAATGAGCAGTTCTTC
TRBV3-1	TRBJ2-7	few	NA	CASSSDRSSYEQYF	TGTGCCAGCAGCTCGGACAGAAGCTCCTACGAGCAGTACTTC
TRBV6-2/TRBV6-3	TRBJ2-7	NA	NA	CASSYSPLPQEGPEGSYEQYF	TGTGCCAGCAGTTACTCCCCCTTGCCGCAGGAGGGTCCCGAGGGGTCCTACGAGCAGTACTTC
TRBV6-2/TRBV6-3	TRBJ2-5	NA	TRBD1	CASSNSGTGLQETQYF	TGTGCCAGCAGTAACTCCGGGACAGGGCTTCAAGAGACCCAGTACTTC
TRBV2	TRBJ1-1	once	NA	CASAPGGNTEAFF	TGTGCCAGCGCCCCGGGGGGGAACACTGAAGCTTTCTTT
TRBV3-1	TRBJ2-2	NA	NA	CASSPPGTGELFF	TGTGCCAGCAGCCCACCCGGCACCGGGGAGCTGTTTTTT
TRBV6-5	TRBJ1-1	NA	NA	CASSYSDIPSNTEAFF	TGTGCCAGCAGTTACTCCGATATCCCATCGAACACTGAAGCTTTCTTT
TRBV18	TRBJ2-5	NA	TRBD2	CASSPLSGIETQYF	TGTGCCAGCTCACCTCTCAGCGGGATCGAGACCCAGTACTTC
TRBV6-2/TRBV6-3	TRBJ2-1	NA	NA	CASSFLYNEQFF	TGTGCCAGCAGTTTCCTCTACAATGAGCAGTTCTTC
TRBV20-1	TRBJ2-7	NA	TRBD1	CSASPGQGRSYEQYF	TGCAGTGCTAGCCCCGGACAGGGGAGGTCCTACGAGCAGTACTTC
TRBV9	TRBJ1-1	NA	NA	CASSLYTMNTEAFF	TGTGCCAGCAGCCTTTACACGATGAACACTGAAGCTTTCTTT
TRBV7-6	TRBJ2-5	NA	NA	CASSSQPFLGETQYF	TGTGCCAGCAGCTCTCAACCATTCCTCGGGGAGACCCAGTACTTC
TRBV2	TRBJ1-5	NA	NA	CASSSEGNQPQHF	TGTGCCAGCAGTAGTGAGGGCAATCAGCCCCAGCATTTT